This T cell receptor (beta chain) was recorded in a study of T cell responses to AZD1222 COVID-19 vaccine. Study observations and caveats: As reported, nearly half of all spike-specific TCRs target variant regions that are unmutated. There were repertoire samples only from the period after the peak T cell response.

Germline V lookup: CDR1 MNHEY, CDR2 SVGAGI. CDR3 length: 13 residues. V shed 7 bases and J 4 bases; nucleotides not matched to a gene: 3. With respect to this clone: Its matching antigen is unknown.

TCRdb's table, derived via immunoSEQ multiplex PCR, lists solely in-frame clones and lacks some. This sample has around 94,000 clones, with 85% found just once. The sequence came from an adult who received the AZD1222 COVID-19 vaccine. V and J are TRBV6-5 and TRBJ1-1, with 10 nucleotides matching TRBD1. This specimen consisted of peripheral blood, obtained 28 days after the second AZD1222 dose. CDR3 DNA sequence: TGTGCCAGCACCGGACAGGGGGGCACTGAAGCTTTCTTT. Amino acids: CASTGQGGTEAFF.